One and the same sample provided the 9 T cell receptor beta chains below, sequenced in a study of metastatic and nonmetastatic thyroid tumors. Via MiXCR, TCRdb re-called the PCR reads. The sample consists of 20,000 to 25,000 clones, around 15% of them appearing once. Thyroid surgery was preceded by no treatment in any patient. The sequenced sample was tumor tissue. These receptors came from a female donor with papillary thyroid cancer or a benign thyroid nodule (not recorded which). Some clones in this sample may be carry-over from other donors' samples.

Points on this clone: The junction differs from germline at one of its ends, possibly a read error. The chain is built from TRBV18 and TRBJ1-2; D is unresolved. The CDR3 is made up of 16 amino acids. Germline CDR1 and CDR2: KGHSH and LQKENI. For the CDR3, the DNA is TGTTCCAGCTCACCCCAGGCGTACAGCTTGAACTATGGCTACACCTTC. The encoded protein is CSSSPQAYSLNYGYTF.

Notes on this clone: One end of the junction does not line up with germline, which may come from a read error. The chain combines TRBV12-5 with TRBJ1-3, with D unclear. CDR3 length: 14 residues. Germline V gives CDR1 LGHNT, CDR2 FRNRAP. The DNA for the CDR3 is TGTGCTAGTCGTCTAGTAGGCTCTGGAGACACCATATATTTT. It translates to CASRLVGSGDTIYF.

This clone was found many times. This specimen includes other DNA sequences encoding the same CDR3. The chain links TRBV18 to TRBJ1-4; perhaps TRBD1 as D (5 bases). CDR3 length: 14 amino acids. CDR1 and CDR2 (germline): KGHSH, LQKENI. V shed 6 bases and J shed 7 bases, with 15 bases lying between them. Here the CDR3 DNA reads TGTGCCAGCTCCCCAGGGCCCTGGGGTGAAAAACTGTTTTTT. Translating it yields CASSPGPWGEKLFF.

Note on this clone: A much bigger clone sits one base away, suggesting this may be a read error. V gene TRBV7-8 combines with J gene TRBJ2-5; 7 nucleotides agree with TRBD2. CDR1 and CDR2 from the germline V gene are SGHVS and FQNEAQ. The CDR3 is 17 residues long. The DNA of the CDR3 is TGTGCCAGCAGCTTAGGAAGAGGCGGGAGTGGGCAAGAGACCAAGTACTTC. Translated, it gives CASSLGRGGSGQETKYF.

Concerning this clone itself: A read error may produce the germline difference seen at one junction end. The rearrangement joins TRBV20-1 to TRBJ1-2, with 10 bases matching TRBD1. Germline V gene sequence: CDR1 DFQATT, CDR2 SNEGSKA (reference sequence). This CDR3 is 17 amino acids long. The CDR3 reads CSARGPVRGQGPRGYAF. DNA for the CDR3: TGCAGTGCTAGAGGTCCAGTTAGGGGACAGGGGCCTCGAGGCTACGCCTTC.

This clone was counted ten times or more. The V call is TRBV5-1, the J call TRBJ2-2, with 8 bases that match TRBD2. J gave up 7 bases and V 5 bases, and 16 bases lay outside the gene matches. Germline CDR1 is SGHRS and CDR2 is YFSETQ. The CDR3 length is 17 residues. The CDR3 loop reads CASREFSGTRGNGELFF. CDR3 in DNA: TGCGCCAGCAGGGAATTTAGCGGGACCCGCGGTAACGGGGAGCTGTTTTTT.

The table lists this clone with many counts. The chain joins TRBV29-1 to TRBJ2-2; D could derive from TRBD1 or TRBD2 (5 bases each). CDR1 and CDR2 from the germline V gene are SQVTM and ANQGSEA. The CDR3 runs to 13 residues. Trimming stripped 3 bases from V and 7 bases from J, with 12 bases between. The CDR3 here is CSVEAGSGGELFF. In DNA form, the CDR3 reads TGCAGCGTTGAGGCAGGGAGCGGCGGGGAGCTGTTTTTT.

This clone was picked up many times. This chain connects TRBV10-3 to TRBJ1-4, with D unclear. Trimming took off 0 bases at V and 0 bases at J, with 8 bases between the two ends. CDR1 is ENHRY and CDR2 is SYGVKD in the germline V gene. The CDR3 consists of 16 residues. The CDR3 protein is CAISESNPATNEKLFF. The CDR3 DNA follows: TGTGCCATCAGTGAGTCGAACCCTGCAACTAATGAAAAACTGTTTTTT.

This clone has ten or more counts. This chain's CDR3 is CAWSVHRGTNEKLFF. Written as DNA, the CDR3 is TGTGCCTGGAGTGTACATAGGGGAACTAATGAAAAACTGTTTTTT. The V gene is TRBV30, the J gene TRBJ1-4; perhaps TRBD1 as D (5 bases). Trimming cost V 0 bases and J 1 base, with 9 bases left between them. This CDR3 region has 15 residues. CDR1 GTSNPN and CDR2 SVGIG come from the germline V gene (reference sequence). The variable domain in full, completed from reference TRBV30 and TRBJ1-4, reads SQTIHQWPATLVQPVGSPLSLECTVEGTSNPNLYWYRQAAGRGLQLLFYSVGIGQISSEVPQNLSASRPQDRQFILSSKKLLLSDSGFYLCAWSVHRGTNEKLFFGSGTQLSVL.